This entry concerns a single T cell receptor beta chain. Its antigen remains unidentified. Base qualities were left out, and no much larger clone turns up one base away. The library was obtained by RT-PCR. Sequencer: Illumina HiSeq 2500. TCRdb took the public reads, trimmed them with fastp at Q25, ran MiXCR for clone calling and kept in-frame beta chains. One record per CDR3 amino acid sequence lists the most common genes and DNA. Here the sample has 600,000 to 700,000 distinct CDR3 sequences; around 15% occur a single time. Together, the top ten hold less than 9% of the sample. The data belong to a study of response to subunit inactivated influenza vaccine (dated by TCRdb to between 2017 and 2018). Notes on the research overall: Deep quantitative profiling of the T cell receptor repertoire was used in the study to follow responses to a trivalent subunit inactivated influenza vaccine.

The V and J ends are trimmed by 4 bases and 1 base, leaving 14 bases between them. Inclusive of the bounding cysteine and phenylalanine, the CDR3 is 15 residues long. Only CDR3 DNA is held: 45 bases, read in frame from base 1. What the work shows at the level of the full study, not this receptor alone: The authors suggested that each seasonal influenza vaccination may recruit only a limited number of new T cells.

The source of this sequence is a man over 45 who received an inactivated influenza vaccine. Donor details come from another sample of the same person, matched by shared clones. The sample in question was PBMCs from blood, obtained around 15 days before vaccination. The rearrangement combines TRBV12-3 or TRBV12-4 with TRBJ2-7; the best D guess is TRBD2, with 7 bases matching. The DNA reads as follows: TGTGCCAGCAGTTCCCGGGGGGCGGGGTCCTACGAGCAGTACTTC. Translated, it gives CASSSRGAGSYEQYF.